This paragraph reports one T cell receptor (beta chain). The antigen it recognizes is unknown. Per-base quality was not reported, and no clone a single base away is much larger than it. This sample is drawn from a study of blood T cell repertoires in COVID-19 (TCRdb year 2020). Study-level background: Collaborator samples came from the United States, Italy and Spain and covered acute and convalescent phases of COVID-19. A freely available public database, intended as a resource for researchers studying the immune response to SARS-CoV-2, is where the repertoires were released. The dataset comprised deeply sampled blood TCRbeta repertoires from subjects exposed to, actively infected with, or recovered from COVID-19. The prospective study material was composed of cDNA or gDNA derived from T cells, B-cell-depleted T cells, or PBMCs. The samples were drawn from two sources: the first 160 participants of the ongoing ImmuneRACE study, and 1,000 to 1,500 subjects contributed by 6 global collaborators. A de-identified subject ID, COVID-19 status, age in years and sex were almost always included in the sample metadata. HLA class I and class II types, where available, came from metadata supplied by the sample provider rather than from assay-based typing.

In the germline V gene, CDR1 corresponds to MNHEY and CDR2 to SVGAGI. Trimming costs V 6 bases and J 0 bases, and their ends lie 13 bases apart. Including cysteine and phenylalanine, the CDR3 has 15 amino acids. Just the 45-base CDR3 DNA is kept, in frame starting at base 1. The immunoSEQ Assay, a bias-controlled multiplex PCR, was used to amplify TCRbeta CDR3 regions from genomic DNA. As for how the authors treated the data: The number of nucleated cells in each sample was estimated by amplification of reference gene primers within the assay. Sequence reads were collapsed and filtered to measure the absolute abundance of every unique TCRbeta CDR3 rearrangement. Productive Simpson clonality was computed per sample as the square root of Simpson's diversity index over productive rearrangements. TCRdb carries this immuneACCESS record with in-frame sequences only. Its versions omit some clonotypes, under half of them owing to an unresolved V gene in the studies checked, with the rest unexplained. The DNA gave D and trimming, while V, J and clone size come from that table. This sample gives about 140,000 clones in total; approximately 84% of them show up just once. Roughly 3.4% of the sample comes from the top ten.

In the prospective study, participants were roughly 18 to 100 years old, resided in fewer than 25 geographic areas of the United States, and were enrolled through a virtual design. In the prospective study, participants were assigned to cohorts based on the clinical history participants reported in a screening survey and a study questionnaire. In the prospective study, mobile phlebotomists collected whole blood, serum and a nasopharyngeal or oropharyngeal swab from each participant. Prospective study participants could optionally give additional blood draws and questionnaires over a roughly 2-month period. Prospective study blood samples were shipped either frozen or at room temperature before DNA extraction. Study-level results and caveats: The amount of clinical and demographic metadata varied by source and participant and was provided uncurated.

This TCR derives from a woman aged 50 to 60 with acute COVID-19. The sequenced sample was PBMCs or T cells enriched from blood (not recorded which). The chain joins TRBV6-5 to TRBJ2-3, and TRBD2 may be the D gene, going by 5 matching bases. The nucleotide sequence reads TGTGCCAGCAGCCACAGCGGACCTAGCACAGATACGCAGTATTTT. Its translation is CASSHSGPSTDTQYF.